A selection of T cell receptor beta chains follows, all from one sample in a study of human T cells and chemical hapten exposure. TCRdb re-called the RACE reads with MiXCR, one entry per CDR3 protein. Of about 140,000 distinct CDR3 sequences listed, approximately 10% are singletons. This material consisted of whole blood, taken in connection with sensitization to the hapten diphenylcyclopropenone (DPC). The receptors were sampled from a woman aged 45-65 years with alopecia areata. Some clones in this sample may be carry-over from other donors' samples. CDR3s include the opening cysteine and the closing phenylalanine or tryptophan. Each record gives: clone size, D gene, J gene, V gene, CDR3 protein, CDR3 DNA. The D gene is left open where the match is weak. Clone size is shown for a subset of rows, as once, few, many or a class of expanded clone.

clone size: many
D gene: NA
J gene: TRBJ2-1
V gene: TRBV29-1
CDR3 protein: CSGRRGSNEQFF
CDR3 DNA: TGCAGCGGTCGAAGGGGAAGCAATGAGCAGTTCTTC

clone size: NA
D gene: NA
J gene: TRBJ2-1
V gene: TRBV5-1
CDR3 protein: CASSPGLGGHEQFF
CDR3 DNA: TGCGCCAGCAGCCCGGGACTAGGGGGCCATGAGCAGTTCTTC

clone size: few
D gene: NA
J gene: TRBJ2-5
V gene: TRBV7-3
CDR3 protein: CASSPQSNWTADQETQYF
CDR3 DNA: TGTGCCAGCAGCCCACAGAGCAACTGGACAGCGGATCAAGAGACCCAGTACTTC

clone size: few
D gene: NA
J gene: TRBJ2-2
V gene: TRBV27
CDR3 protein: CASSFQGGAGELFF
CDR3 DNA: TGTGCCAGCAGTTTCCAGGGGGGGGCCGGGGAGCTGTTTTTT

clone size: NA
D gene: NA
J gene: TRBJ2-1
V gene: TRBV7-2
CDR3 protein: CASNWGGSYNEQFF
CDR3 DNA: TGTGCCAGCAATTGGGGCGGTTCCTACAATGAGCAGTTCTTC

clone size: many
D gene: NA
J gene: TRBJ2-1
V gene: TRBV18
CDR3 protein: CASSPRGLSDEQFF
CDR3 DNA: TGTGCCAGCTCACCGAGGGGTCTTTCAGATGAGCAGTTCTTC

clone size: few
D gene: NA
J gene: TRBJ2-1
V gene: TRBV20-1
CDR3 protein: CSARTGAQWNEQFF
CDR3 DNA: TGCAGTGCTAGAACGGGAGCCCAGTGGAATGAGCAGTTCTTC

clone size: NA
D gene: NA
J gene: TRBJ2-5
V gene: TRBV6-2/TRBV6-3
CDR3 protein: CASSPLGSPSETQYF
CDR3 DNA: TGTGCCAGCAGTCCCCTAGGGTCGCCGTCGGAGACCCAGTACTTC

clone size: few
D gene: NA
J gene: TRBJ1-4
V gene: TRBV28
CDR3 protein: CASSFRRGDLFF
CDR3 DNA: TGTGCCAGCAGTTTTAGAAGGGGCGACCTGTTTTTT

clone size: few
D gene: NA
J gene: TRBJ2-7
V gene: TRBV7-2
CDR3 protein: CASSFGQYPYEQYF
CDR3 DNA: TGTGCCAGCAGCTTCGGACAGTACCCTTACGAGCAGTACTTC

clone size: many
D gene: TRBD2
J gene: TRBJ2-7
V gene: TRBV20-1
CDR3 protein: CSARDSAGTSGRVNEQYF
CDR3 DNA: TGCAGTGCTAGAGATTCGGCCGGGACTAGCGGGAGAGTCAACGAGCAGTACTTC

clone size: few
D gene: NA
J gene: TRBJ1-1
V gene: TRBV12-3/TRBV12-4
CDR3 protein: CASSLKGRRWSNTEAFF
CDR3 DNA: TGTGCCAGCAGTTTAAAGGGGCGGAGGTGGTCGAACACTGAAGCTTTCTTT

clone size: NA
D gene: NA
J gene: TRBJ1-3
V gene: TRBV7-8
CDR3 protein: CASSGKMAGALQPSGNTIYF
CDR3 DNA: TGTGCCAGCAGCGGGAAGATGGCAGGGGCCCTCCAACCGTCTGGAAACACCATATATTTT

clone size: NA
D gene: NA
J gene: TRBJ2-3
V gene: TRBV6-5
CDR3 protein: CASSYRQADDTQYF
CDR3 DNA: TGTGCCAGCAGTTATCGACAGGCGGATGATACGCAGTATTTT

clone size: NA
D gene: NA
J gene: TRBJ2-7
V gene: TRBV30
CDR3 protein: CAWSAGQRSLGQYF
CDR3 DNA: TGTGCCTGGAGTGCAGGCCAGCGAAGCCTAGGGCAGTACTTC

clone size: many
D gene: TRBD2
J gene: TRBJ2-3
V gene: TRBV29-1
CDR3 protein: CSVVGLAGGPGTDTQYF
CDR3 DNA: TGCAGCGTTGTGGGACTAGCGGGAGGGCCGGGCACAGATACGCAGTATTTT

clone size: NA
D gene: NA
J gene: TRBJ2-2
V gene: TRBV14
CDR3 protein: CASSQEDPQIGELFF
CDR3 DNA: TGTGCCAGCAGCCAAGAGGACCCCCAGATCGGGGAGCTGTTTTTT

clone size: NA
D gene: TRBD2
J gene: TRBJ2-5
V gene: TRBV29-1
CDR3 protein: CSAGWGGQETQYF
CDR3 DNA: TGCAGTGCTGGCTGGGGGGGTCAAGAGACCCAGTACTTC

clone size: many
D gene: NA
J gene: TRBJ2-4
V gene: TRBV29-1
CDR3 protein: CSAASTGAKNIQYF
CDR3 DNA: TGCAGCGCAGCTTCGACCGGGGCTAAAAACATTCAGTACTTC

clone size: few
D gene: NA
J gene: TRBJ2-1
V gene: TRBV29-1
CDR3 protein: CSVVADSYNEQFF
CDR3 DNA: TGCAGCGTTGTAGCGGACTCCTACAATGAGCAGTTCTTC

clone size: NA
D gene: TRBD1
J gene: TRBJ2-7
V gene: TRBV11-3
CDR3 protein: CASSRDRGLSCNPYEQYF
CDR3 DNA: TGTGCCAGCAGCCGAGACAGGGGGCTTTCGTGTAATCCCTACGAGCAGTACTTC

clone size: NA
D gene: NA
J gene: TRBJ1-1
V gene: TRBV18
CDR3 protein: CASSPPGSWNTEAFF
CDR3 DNA: TGTGCCAGCTCACCACCGGGGAGTTGGAACACTGAAGCTTTCTTT

clone size: few
D gene: TRBD2
J gene: TRBJ2-1
V gene: TRBV6-2/TRBV6-3
CDR3 protein: CASSYMGGPWYNEQFF
CDR3 DNA: TGTGCCAGCAGTTACATGGGAGGGCCCTGGTACAATGAGCAGTTCTTC

clone size: NA
D gene: TRBD1
J gene: TRBJ2-1
V gene: TRBV12-3/TRBV12-4
CDR3 protein: CASSRPGQISYNEQFF
CDR3 DNA: TGTGCCAGCAGTCGTCCGGGACAGATCTCCTACAATGAGCAGTTCTTC

clone size: NA
D gene: TRBD2
J gene: TRBJ2-3
V gene: TRBV23-1
CDR3 protein: CASSQSGLAGGGTDTQYF
CDR3 DNA: TGCGCCAGCAGTCAATCTGGGCTAGCGGGAGGTGGCACAGATACGCAGTATTTT

clone size: few
D gene: NA
J gene: TRBJ1-1
V gene: TRBV5-1
CDR3 protein: CASSRQGLNTEAFF
CDR3 DNA: TGCGCCAGCAGCCGGCAGGGGCTGAACACTGAAGCTTTCTTT

clone size: few
D gene: TRBD2
J gene: TRBJ2-3
V gene: TRBV28
CDR3 protein: CASSLRGLAGKDTQYF
CDR3 DNA: TGTGCCAGCAGTTTACGGGGACTAGCGGGAAAAGATACGCAGTATTTT

clone size: few
D gene: TRBD2
J gene: TRBJ2-3
V gene: TRBV20-1
CDR3 protein: CSVPSGLAGPDTQYF
CDR3 DNA: TGCAGTGTCCCCTCCGGACTAGCGGGACCAGATACGCAGTATTTT

clone size: many
D gene: NA
J gene: TRBJ2-5
V gene: TRBV5-4
CDR3 protein: CASSPPTVETQYF
CDR3 DNA: TGTGCCAGCAGCCCGCCGACAGTGGAGACCCAGTACTTC

clone size: many
D gene: TRBD1
J gene: TRBJ2-3
V gene: TRBV20-1
CDR3 protein: CSARDKGARTDTQYF
CDR3 DNA: TGCAGTGCTAGAGATAAGGGGGCGCGCACAGATACGCAGTATTTT

clone size: NA
D gene: TRBD1
J gene: TRBJ2-7
V gene: TRBV12-5
CDR3 protein: CASGSSGQGYEQYF
CDR3 DNA: TGTGCTAGTGGTTCTTCGGGACAGGGCTACGAGCAGTACTTC

clone size: few
D gene: TRBD1
J gene: TRBJ2-5
V gene: TRBV7-2
CDR3 protein: CASSLTGGGETQYF
CDR3 DNA: TGTGCCAGCAGCCTGACAGGGGGCGGGGAGACCCAGTACTTC

clone size: many
D gene: TRBD2
J gene: TRBJ2-5
V gene: TRBV20-1
CDR3 protein: CSALNRGAGMETQYF
CDR3 DNA: TGCAGTGCTCTCAATCGCGGAGCGGGGATGGAGACCCAGTACTTC

clone size: many
D gene: NA
J gene: TRBJ2-2
V gene: TRBV7-8
CDR3 protein: CASSLVVTHTTPNTGELFF
CDR3 DNA: TGTGCCAGCAGCTTAGTAGTAACCCACACTACACCGAACACCGGGGAGCTGTTTTTT

clone size: NA
D gene: NA
J gene: TRBJ2-3
V gene: TRBV7-2
CDR3 protein: CASSLGYQDTQYF
CDR3 DNA: TGTGCCAGCAGCTTAGGCTATCAAGATACGCAGTATTTT

clone size: few
D gene: TRBD2
J gene: TRBJ2-1
V gene: TRBV30
CDR3 protein: CAWSAGTSGTYNEQFF
CDR3 DNA: TGTGCCTGGAGTGCCGGGACTAGCGGGACCTACAATGAGCAGTTCTTC

clone size: NA
D gene: TRBD2
J gene: TRBJ2-7
V gene: TRBV28
CDR3 protein: CASGIAGISYEQYF
CDR3 DNA: TGTGCCAGCGGTATAGCGGGTATATCCTACGAGCAGTACTTC

clone size: NA
D gene: NA
J gene: TRBJ2-1
V gene: TRBV29-1
CDR3 protein: CSVDNAGNEQFF
CDR3 DNA: TGCAGCGTTGATAATGCTGGCAATGAGCAGTTCTTC

clone size: NA
D gene: TRBD2
J gene: TRBJ2-3
V gene: TRBV7-2
CDR3 protein: CASSRRDYTDTQYF
CDR3 DNA: TGTGCCAGCAGCCGGAGGGACTACACAGATACGCAGTATTTT

clone size: many
D gene: NA
J gene: TRBJ2-7
V gene: TRBV20-1
CDR3 protein: CSANLGVTYEQYF
CDR3 DNA: TGCAGTGCTAATCTGGGCGTAACCTACGAGCAGTACTTC

clone size: few
D gene: NA
J gene: TRBJ2-1
V gene: TRBV28
CDR3 protein: CASSPPIFAGMDNEQFF
CDR3 DNA: TGTGCCAGCAGCCCCCCGATTTTTGCAGGGATGGACAATGAGCAGTTCTTC

clone size: few
D gene: NA
J gene: TRBJ2-5
V gene: TRBV7-2
CDR3 protein: CASSLSSAQETQYF
CDR3 DNA: TGTGCCAGCAGCTTAAGCAGCGCCCAAGAGACCCAGTACTTC

clone size: NA
D gene: NA
J gene: TRBJ1-1
V gene: TRBV7-9
CDR3 protein: CASSSKAGRTLNTEAFF
CDR3 DNA: TGTGCCAGCAGCTCGAAGGCCGGACGGACATTGAACACTGAAGCTTTCTTT

clone size: NA
D gene: NA
J gene: TRBJ2-7
V gene: TRBV3-1
CDR3 protein: CATSQAYEQYF
CDR3 DNA: TGTGCCACCAGCCAAGCTTACGAGCAGTACTTC

clone size: few
D gene: NA
J gene: TRBJ1-1
V gene: TRBV29-1
CDR3 protein: CSVPPPAVNTEAFF
CDR3 DNA: TGCAGCGTTCCGCCACCGGCAGTGAACACTGAAGCTTTCTTT

clone size: NA
D gene: NA
J gene: TRBJ2-1
V gene: TRBV7-8
CDR3 protein: CASSLSMGLLNEQFF
CDR3 DNA: TGTGCCAGCAGCCTGTCGATGGGGCTGTTGAATGAGCAGTTCTTC

clone size: NA
D gene: TRBD1
J gene: TRBJ2-5
V gene: TRBV7-3
CDR3 protein: CASSPRSGQGETQYF
CDR3 DNA: TGTGCCAGCAGCCCTCGCTCGGGACAGGGGGAGACCCAGTACTTC

clone size: NA
D gene: NA
J gene: TRBJ2-3
V gene: TRBV28
CDR3 protein: CASSLGDDTQYF
CDR3 DNA: TGTGCCAGCAGTTTGGGGGATGATACGCAGTATTTT

clone size: few
D gene: TRBD1
J gene: TRBJ1-3
V gene: TRBV6-5
CDR3 protein: CASKGGGGGNTIYF
CDR3 DNA: TGTGCCAGCAAGGGAGGGGGCGGTGGAAACACCATATATTTT

clone size: many
D gene: NA
J gene: TRBJ1-6
V gene: TRBV6-5
CDR3 protein: CASRLQGSSPLHF
CDR3 DNA: TGTGCCAGCAGGCTCCAGGGAAGTTCACCCCTCCACTTT

clone size: NA
D gene: TRBD1
J gene: TRBJ1-4
V gene: TRBV24-1
CDR3 protein: CATSDSGTGNEKLFF
CDR3 DNA: TGTGCCACCAGTGATTCCGGGACAGGGAATGAAAAACTGTTTTTT

clone size: NA
D gene: NA
J gene: TRBJ2-2
V gene: TRBV3-2
CDR3 protein: CASSFSTRGTGELFF
CDR3 DNA: TGTGCCAGCAGCTTCTCGACTAGGGGCACCGGGGAGCTGTTTTTT

clone size: many
D gene: TRBD1
J gene: TRBJ2-5
V gene: TRBV6-5
CDR3 protein: CASRSTGGGETQYF
CDR3 DNA: TGTGCCAGCAGATCTACAGGGGGCGGGGAGACCCAGTACTTC